The subject of this entry is one TCR beta chain. TCRdb's copy holds only in-frame clones and misses some; the assay was immunoSEQ multiplex PCR. The sample contains fewer than 650,000 clones, over 60% of which appear only once. The sample comes from a study of shared clonotypes between healthy human individuals. CDR1 is MDHEN, CDR2 SYDVKM, per germline. The CDR3 has 19 residues. Losses at the gene ends were 5 bases for V and 0 bases for J; bases not matched to a gene: 7. The rearrangement joins TRBV28 to TRBJ2-6, with 13 bases aligning to TRBD2. The source material was PBMCs. This receptor was obtained from a woman aged 40-49 years in good health. Some clones in this sample may be carry-over from other donors' samples. The CDR3 nucleotides are TGTGCCAGCAGTGCCCCGGGACTAGCGGGGTTCTCTGGGGCCAACGTCCTGACTTTC. Amino acids: CASSAPGLAGFSGANVLTF. Complete variable domain (other parts from reference TRBV28 and TRBJ2-6): DVKVTQSSRYLVKRTGEKVFLECVQDMDHENMFWYRQDPGLGLRLIYFSYDVKMKEKGDIPEGYSVSREKKERFSLILESASTNQTSMYLCASSAPGLAGFSGANVLTFGAGSRLTVL.